The present T cell receptor (beta chain) was sequenced within a study of T cell responses to AZD1222 COVID-19 vaccine. Regarding the study as a whole: Reportedly, nearly half the spike-specific TCRs target unmutated variant regions. There were vaccine-associated CD4 TCRs across spike, dominant at 160-218 and 743-854. Researchers took repertoire samples only after the peak T cell response had come. Clonal diversity may have been underestimated in mostly white British donors.

This table comes from immunoSEQ multiplex PCR, and its TCRdb copy is limited to in-frame clones, with some not included. Altogether approximately 180,000 clones are present, 92% being singletons, with the ten largest covering roughly a tenth. On this clone itself: What it binds is not known.

The receptor was derived from an adult in good health. This specimen was peripheral blood, taken on day 0 of AZD1222 vaccination.

The CDR3 DNA is TGCGCCAGCAGCCCCCTCGGGACAGGGGCTACTGAAGCTTTCTTT. Residues: CASSPLGTGATEAFF. The V and J genes are TRBV4-3 and TRBJ1-1; 10 positions match TRBD1. CDR3 length equals 15 residues. CDR1 and CDR2 from the germline V gene are LGHNA and YSLEER. V shed 4 bases and J 5 bases; nucleotides not matched to a gene: 7.